The entry that follows covers one T cell receptor (beta chain) sequence. What it binds is unknown. The entry originates in a study of monozygotic twins with inflammatory bowel disease. Regarding the study as a whole: Findings did not support one strong IBD-associated signal or clonotype.

Reprocessing the 5' RACE reads, TCRdb reports a single entry for every CDR3 protein and omits DNA. The record lists a few hundred thousand distinct CDR3 sequences, of which the ten most abundant hold less than 2.5%. Germline assignment: CDR1 SGHDN and CDR2 FVKESK. The CDR3 has 14 residues. This TCR derives from a human donor with ulcerative colitis or Crohn's disease, or a healthy co-twin of an affected twin (not recorded which). The V gene is TRBV14, the J gene TRBJ1-1; the D call from TCRdb, TRBD1, cannot be confirmed without DNA. Sequencing was performed on blood. Here the CDR3 reads CASSPRGPDTEAFF.